This TCR beta chain appears in the sequencing data of a study of T cells in Graves' hyperthyroidism and ophthalmopathy. The CDR3 extends over 15 amino acids. V was trimmed by 10 bases and J by 2 bases, leaving 19 bases between them. Germline loops: CDR1 LNHDA, CDR2 SQIVND (reference sequence). Regions amplified from RNA transcripts were the TCR beta CDR3 regions. The HTBI set primed first-round TCR CDR3 RT-PCR. TCRdb re-derived calls from the multiplex PCR reads in MiXCR, one entry per CDR3 protein. The sample consists of more than 500,000 distinct CDR3 sequences, around 46% of them appearing once. A few counts support this clonotype.

The chain is built from TRBV19 and TRBJ2-3; no reliable D call. The sequencing input was peripheral blood or thyroid tissue (not recorded which). The receptor was isolated from an adult woman with Graves' disease, either hyperthyroidism or ophthalmopathy (not recorded which). CDR3 loop: CATSNLGRPTDTQYF. The CDR3 DNA is TGTGCCACCTCGAACCTAGGAAGACCCACAGATACGCAGTATTTT.